Only a few counts were recorded for the clone carrying this TCR beta chain. Antigen specificity is unknown. This entry comes from a study of vaccination and CD4 T cells after COVID-19. As for the study in general: Controls had a CEFX pool, an HIV-1 Nef pool, or no peptide added.

The treatment was: roughly ten-day PBMC culture with coronavirus spike peptide pools or control peptides (ViraFEST assay). The study sequenced cultured CD4+ T cell DNA using the Oncomine TCR Beta short-read assay. Each CDR3 protein gets one entry after TCRdb re-called the PCR reads with MiXCR. This sample yields just under 20,000 distinct CDR3 sequences, of which around 40% are seen a single time; about a quarter belongs to the top ten. Trimming cost V 5 bases and J 0 bases, with 13 bases left between them. The CDR3 contains 15 residues. CDR1 and CDR2 from the germline V gene are WSHSY and SAAADI. The starting material was CD4+ T cells from blood, cultured in vitro, obtained before SARS-CoV-2 vaccination. The chain combines TRBV10-2 with TRBJ1-1, with a possible D match to TRBD1 (5 bases). The sequence was obtained from a human donor who received a COVID-19 vaccine. Here the CDR3 DNA reads TGCGCCAGCAGTAATCCGGGGCTGATGAACACTGAAGCTTTCTTT. This translates into CASSNPGLMNTEAFF.